The present TCR beta chain was sequenced within a study of CD4 T cells in relation to SARS-CoV-2 and coronaviruses. Study at large: After roughly eleven days of antigen culture, PBMC TCR beta CDR3s were sequenced. Study observations and caveats: Culture-expanded clones reflect memory recall rather than primary priming during culture. In roughly 61% of donors, memory CD4+ clonotypes crossrecognized SARS-CoV-2 and at least one common cold coronavirus spike.

Germline-derived CDR1 and CDR2 are SNHLY and FYNNEI. Trimming removed 7 bases from V and 3 bases from J, with 9 bases in between. This CDR3 spans 12 amino acids. To note about this clone: The target antigen is unknown.

Produced via immunoSEQ multiplex PCR; TCRdb's table is partial and in-frame only. This table has tens of thousands of clones, around 80% appearing once. J is TRBJ2-5 and V is TRBV2; D gene unclear. Material for sequencing was memory CD4+ T cells from PBMCs, cultured in vitro. This sequence originates from an adult with COVID-19. In nucleotides, the CDR3 is TGTGCCAGCACAGAGTTTAAAGAGACCCAGTACTTC. Translating it yields CASTEFKETQYF.